This T cell receptor (beta chain) was sequenced for a study of PD-1 blockade in classical Hodgkin lymphoma. General study points: Reported findings placed baseline TCR diversity lower in newly diagnosed patients (compared with healthy donors). What drove the repertoire differences, possibly disease activity or prior therapy, has not been defined.

Libraries were prepared by immunoSEQ multiplex PCR; TCRdb keeps only in-frame clonotypes and omits some of them. Of about 9,800 clones listed, under 80% are singletons. Concerning this clone: Its target is not known.

Germline CDR1 and CDR2: MGHDK and SYGVNS. Trimming cost V 5 bases and J 6 bases, with 7 bases left between them. CDR3 length: 11 amino acids. Stated time point: cycle 4 day 1 (C4D1), after less than 7 weeks of nivolumab. Relapses following autologous stem cell transplantation were seen in all patients, with brentuximab vedotin exposure varying. Investigators obtained CD8+ T cells from thawed PBMCs by magnetic negative selection. The receptor comes from a human donor with classical Hodgkin lymphoma. The sequenced sample was CD8+ T cells from blood, obtained before the fourth cycle of nivolumab. The J gene is TRBJ1-1, the V gene TRBV25-1; D unclear. The CDR3 reads CASSSSSEAFF. DNA of the CDR3: TGTGCCAGCAGTAGTAGCTCTGAAGCTTTCTTT.